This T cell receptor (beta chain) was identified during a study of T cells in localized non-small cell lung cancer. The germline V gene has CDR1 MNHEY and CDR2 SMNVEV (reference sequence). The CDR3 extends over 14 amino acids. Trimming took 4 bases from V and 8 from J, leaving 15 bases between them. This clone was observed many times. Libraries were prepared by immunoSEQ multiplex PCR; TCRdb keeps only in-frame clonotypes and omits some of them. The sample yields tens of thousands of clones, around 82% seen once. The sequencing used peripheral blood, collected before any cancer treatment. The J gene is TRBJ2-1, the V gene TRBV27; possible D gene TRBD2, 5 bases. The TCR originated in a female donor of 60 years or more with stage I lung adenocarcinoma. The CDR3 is CASSSIRLAYEQFF. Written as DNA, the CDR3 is TGTGCCAGCAGTTCAATCCGCTTAGCGTATGAGCAGTTCTTC.